The present T cell receptor (beta chain) was sequenced within a study of blood T cell repertoires in COVID-19. Overall study: COVID-19 samples, acute and convalescent, were from the United States, Italy and Spain. PBMCs, B-cell-depleted T cells, or T cells provided the cDNA or gDNA that made up the material.

Trimming took 1 base from V and 3 from J; bases not matched to a gene: 5. There are 15 residues in the CDR3. Germline V lookup: CDR1 GTSNPN, CDR2 SVGIG (reference sequence). Original data processing: Nucleated cell counts were estimated from reference gene primer amplification. Clones were sequenced by immunoSEQ multiplex PCR, and TCRdb holds only the in-frame ones, with some missing. Clone size and the V and J calls come from that table; the DNA yielded D and trimming. Found here are about 160,000 clones, 90% of them singletons; the top ten hold approximately 0.5%. The count of this clone is one. The sample taken for sequencing was peripheral blood. The receptor's source is a man in his fifties or sixties with acute or convalescent COVID-19. The chain recombines TRBV30 with TRBJ2-2, with 7 nucleotides matching TRBD2. The CDR3 DNA reads as TGTGCCTGGAGTGGAAGCGGGGACGACACCGGGGAGCTGTTTTTT. Residues: CAWSGSGDDTGELFF.